The TCR beta chain described here comes from a study of control samples from healthy donors and cancer patients. The data were produced by immunoSEQ multiplex PCR, yet TCRdb's version contains in-frame clones alone and is incomplete. The table records over 45,000 clones, more than 90% of them present only once. Sequencing was carried out using PBMCs. This clonotype was obtained from a young man with colorectal cancer.

CDR3 DNA sequence: TGCGCCAGCAGCCAAAGTTTCAGGGTAACTGAAGCTTTCTTT. Its protein is CASSQSFRVTEAFF. V usage is TRBV4-3 and J usage is TRBJ1-1, with a possible D match to TRBD1 (5 bases). CDR1 LGHNA and CDR2 YSLEER come from the germline V gene. The CDR3 is 14 amino acids. Trimming left V 2 bases short and J 5 bases short, with 12 bases between.